This T cell receptor (beta chain) was recovered during a study of T cell responses to AZD1222 COVID-19 vaccine. Study results and limitations: Vaccine-associated CD4 TCRs spanned spike, dominant at 160-218 and 743-854. Repertoire collection took place solely once the T cell response had peaked. White British donors predominated, females outnumbered males, and clonal diversity was possibly underestimated.

Germline CDR1 and CDR2: SGHAT and FQDESV (reference sequence). This CDR3 has 15 residues. Trimming cost V 2 bases and J 6 bases; bases outside gene matches: 8. Clones were sequenced by immunoSEQ multiplex PCR, and TCRdb holds only the in-frame ones, with some missing. The sample lists approximately 140,000 clones; roughly 90% were seen once. Only a few counts were recorded for this clone. Its target is unknown. V and J are TRBV11-1 and TRBJ1-1, with 8 positions matching TRBD1. The source is an adult in good health. The material was peripheral blood, obtained on day 0 of AZD1222 vaccination. CDR3 sequence reads: CASSLSHGDRSEAFF. CDR3 DNA sequence: TGTGCCAGCAGCTTATCCCACGGGGACAGGTCTGAAGCTTTCTTT. The complete variable domain, with remaining parts taken from reference TRBV11-1 and TRBJ1-1, reads EAEVAQSPRYKITEKSQAVAFWCDPISGHATLYWYRQILGQGPELLVQFQDESVVDDSQLPKDRFSAERLKGVDSTLKIQPAELGDSAMYLCASSLSHGDRSEAFFGQGTRLTVV.